This entry concerns a single TCR beta chain. Its antigen is unidentified. The entry originates in a study of graft-versus-host responses after intestinal transplantation. Study summary: Once they had received anti-thymocyte globulin induction, all recipients took tacrolimus and steroids for about 3 years.

Here immunoSEQ multiplex PCR was the method, and the copy in TCRdb shows in-frame clones only, minus some. The sample contains tens of thousands of clones, approximately 95% of which appear only once. General study points: The study found high graft-versus-host to host-versus-graft clonal ratios in allografts of patients with graft-donor T cell macrochimerism.

The sequence was collected from a human donor who was the organ donor for an intestinal transplant. Sequenced material: unstimulated CD8+ T cells sorted from spleen or lymph node cells, taken before transplant.

Here the CDR3 reads CASSLTTGGGGGYTF. The CDR3 bases are TGTGCCAGCAGTTTAACAACAGGGGGGGGAGGAGGCTACACCTTC. The V gene is TRBV27, the J gene TRBJ1-2; 8 bases map to TRBD1. Germline V gene sequence: CDR1 MNHEY, CDR2 SMNVEV (reference sequence). The CDR3 loop spans 15 amino acids. The V gene end was trimmed by 2 bases and the J gene end by 8 bases; junction bases not matched to a gene: 10.